This passage covers 2 T cell receptor beta chains from one sample sequenced in a study of blood T cell repertoires in COVID-19. Libraries were prepared by immunoSEQ multiplex PCR; TCRdb keeps only in-frame clonotypes and omits some of them. The table lists roughly 40,000 clones, 86% of them singletons, with roughly three fifths in the top ten. The sequencing input was peripheral blood. These receptors were taken from a man between 70 and 80 years old with acute or convalescent COVID-19.

This clone was seen a single time. The rearrangement joins TRBV9 to TRBJ2-7; D is perhaps TRBD1 (6 bases). The CDR3 contains 16 residues. Germline V gives CDR1 SGDLS, CDR2 YYNGEE. V was shortened by 3 bases and J by 0 bases, with 16 bases between the two germline ends. As DNA, the CDR3 is TGTGCCAGCAGCGCGGCGCAGGGGTCCCTCTCCTACGAGCAGTACTTC. Translation gives CASSAAQGSLSYEQYF.

The V gene is TRBV30, the J gene TRBJ2-7; 9 bases match TRBD1. V lost 5 bases to trimming and J lost 1 base; unmatched junction nucleotides: 3. Looked up from germline, CDR1 is GTSNPN and CDR2 is SVGIG (reference sequence). This CDR3 region has 13 residues. The CDR3 coding sequence is TGTGCCTGGTCGGGACAGGGATCCTACGAGCAGTACTTC. Translated: CAWSGQGSYEQYF. The full variable domain, rest sourced from reference TRBV30 and TRBJ2-7, is SQTIHQWPATLVQPVGSPLSLECTVEGTSNPNLYWYRQAAGRGLQLLFYSVGIGQISSEVPQNLSASRPQDRQFILSSKKLLLSDSGFYLCAWSGQGSYEQYFGPGTRLTVT.